Shown below are 3 T cell receptor beta chains from a single sample sequenced in a study of cytomegalovirus exposure and HLA in healthy donors. With 60 Vbeta and 13 Jbeta primers, the PCR was carried out. TCRdb's copy holds only in-frame clones and misses some; the assay was immunoSEQ multiplex PCR. The repertoire holds about 120,000 clones, with roughly 63% as singletons. Material: PBMCs. These TCRs come from a man between 40 and 49 years old in good health and CMV-seropositive.

Only one count was recorded for this clone. The genes are TRBV7-2 and TRBJ2-3, with TRBD2 matching 8 bases. Germline loops: CDR1 SGHTA, CDR2 FQGNSA. Trimming took 1 base from V and 3 from J; bases not matched to a gene: 0. The CDR3 spans 14 residues. The CDR3 protein is CASSLERGTDTQYF. CDR3 nucleotide sequence: TGTGCCAGCAGCTTAGAGCGGGGGACAGATACGCAGTATTTT.

V is TRBV9 and J is TRBJ1-4; D is unresolved. In germline, CDR1 is SGDLS, CDR2 YYNGEE. The V and J ends lost 2 bases and 8 bases respectively, with 13 bases between them. The CDR3 is made up of 14 amino acids. In DNA, the CDR3 is TGTGCCAGCAGCGTTGACACCCATGGGGAAAAACTGTTTTTT. This translates into CASSVDTHGEKLFF.

The V and J genes are TRBV7-2 and TRBJ2-7; D gene uncertain. The V end lost 1 base, the J end lost 3 bases, and 7 bases lay between the germline ends. The CDR3 length is 13 residues. Germline CDR1 reads SGHTA; CDR2 reads FQGNSA. For the CDR3, the DNA is TGTGCCAGCAGCTTAGGTCAGATCTACGAGCAGTACTTC. Translation gives CASSLGQIYEQYF.